This is a list of T cell receptor beta chains from one sample in a study of CD8 T cells in Susac syndrome. TCRdb redid the calling of the immunoSEQ multiplex PCR reads with MiXCR, one entry per CDR3 protein. The sample lists about 100,000 distinct CDR3 sequences, nearly 97% occurring once. The sequencing sample was made of CD8+ T cells from PBMCs. Source of these receptors: a human donor with Susac syndrome. CDR3s include the opening cysteine and the closing phenylalanine or tryptophan. Fields, in order: J gene, V gene, clone size, D gene, CDR3 DNA, CDR3 protein. The D gene is left open where the match is weak. Clone size is stated in some rows and not others, as once, few, many or a class when expanded.

TRBJ2-2 TRBV28 . . TGTGCCAGCAGTTTAGGGGCGAACACCGGGGAGCTGTTTTTT CASSLGANTGELFF
TRBJ1-5 TRBV28 . . TGTGCCAGCAGTTTAAGATTGCGGAGGGGGATGAGCAATCAGCCCCAGCATTTT CASSLRLRRGMSNQPQHF
TRBJ2-5 TRBV2 . . TGTGCCGCTAGGGTGGGTCGAAGGGAAGAGACCCAGTACTTC CAARVGRREETQYF
TRBJ2-1 TRBV7-9 . . TGTGCCAGCAGCTTAGACCCGTCCAATGAGCAGTTCTTC CASSLDPSNEQFF
TRBJ2-1 TRBV5-1 once TRBD2 TGCGCCAGCAGCTTGAATAGCGGGGAATTAAGCTCCTACAATGAGCAGTTCTTC CASSLNSGELSSYNEQFF
TRBJ2-7 TRBV20-1 . TRBD2 TGCAGTGCTAAATCTAGCGGGTCTTACGAGCAGTACTTC CSAKSSGSYEQYF
TRBJ2-3 TRBV29-1 . . TGCAGCGTTGAAGCTAACTGGGGCGACGCAGATACGCAGTATTTT CSVEANWGDADTQYF
TRBJ2-5 TRBV6-5 . . TGTGCCAGCAGACAGGGTATCCAAGAGACCCAGTACTTC CASRQGIQETQYF
TRBJ1-6 TRBV19 . . TGTGCCACTAGGGACTCCTATAATTCACCCCTCCACTTT CATRDSYNSPLHF
TRBJ2-3 TRBV12-3/TRBV12-4 . . TGTGCCAGCACTCCCTCCACGGACATGGGAACAGATACGCAGTATTTT CASTPSTDMGTDTQYF
TRBJ2-5 TRBV9 . TRBD1 TGTGCCAGCAGCCCACGGACAGGGGGCTCCCTCCACTTC CASSPRTGGSLHF
TRBJ2-7 TRBV29-1 . TRBD1 TGCAGCGTTACTGGCGGACAGGGGCCCTACGAGCAGTACTTC CSVTGGQGPYEQYF
TRBJ2-3 TRBV7-3 few . TGTGCCAGCAGCTTAAATGGAGGTGTGTTGGATACGCAGTATTTT CASSLNGGVLDTQYF
TRBJ2-7 TRBV20-1 . . TGCAGTGCTAGACCCCGGATAGGGGTCTCCTACGAGCAGTACTTC CSARPRIGVSYEQYF
TRBJ2-1 TRBV20-1 . . TGCAGTGCTGGGGACGCGGGCCTCTACAATGAGCAGTTCTTC CSAGDAGLYNEQFF
TRBJ1-2 TRBV12-3/TRBV12-4 . . TGTGCCAGCAGTGCCGGACATGGTGGCTACACCTTC CASSAGHGGYTF
TRBJ2-1 TRBV6-2/TRBV6-3 . . TGTGCCAGCAGTCACACAAAGGGAGGTACAGAGCAGTTCTTC CASSHTKGGTEQFF